The rows below give T cell receptor beta chains drawn from one sample of a study of blood T cells in healthy people across ages. TCRdb fed the 5' RACE reads into MiXCR, producing one record per CDR3 protein. This sample has approximately 800,000 distinct CDR3 sequences; about half occur once, and the top ten carry around a sixth. The sequenced sample was blood. The receptors derive from a man of 80 years or more in good health. The conserved cysteine and the conserved F or W are not part of the CDR3 here. D genes are given only for firm matches. The size field is filled for only some rows; it gives once, few, many or a size class.

j_gene,abundance,v_gene,d_gene,CDR3aa
TRBJ2-5,NA,TRBV20-1,TRBD2,SASLAGVNNEQY
TRBJ2-5,few,TRBV29-1,NA,SVGVGGGEETQY
TRBJ2-5,NA,TRBV10-3,NA,AISESPGETQY
TRBJ2-5,few,TRBV20-1,TRBD2,SARLLAGRHNEQY
TRBJ2-5,few,TRBV12-3/TRBV12-4,NA,ASSPYGGAQY
TRBJ2-3,NA,TRBV5-1,TRBD1,ASYRGTDTQY
TRBJ1-1,NA,TRBV7-2,NA,ASSLQGVRTEAF
TRBJ1-4,NA,TRBV6-5,NA,ASSYSLDRALNEKLF
TRBJ2-5,few,TRBV29-1,TRBD2,SVVPSGSYLPETQY
TRBJ2-2,NA,TRBV5-1,TRBD2,ASGAGGTNTGELF
TRBJ2-5,few,TRBV20-1,TRBD2,SARPFLAGVVLGETQY
TRBJ2-1,NA,TRBV9,TRBD2,ASSGGRASGSWNEQF
TRBJ1-6,NA,TRBV12-3/TRBV12-4,NA,ASSLGRNNSPLH
TRBJ2-5,few,TRBV2,TRBD2,ASRVAGEAVETQY
TRBJ2-5,few,TRBV9,NA,ASSQYGGTSETQY
TRBJ2-3,NA,TRBV6-1,TRBD2,ASSDTGLAQGRNTQY
TRBJ2-7,NA,TRBV12-3/TRBV12-4,NA,ASSLRERAGNEQY
NA,NA,TRBV6-1,TRBD1,ASRVTGTGANEQY
TRBJ1-2,NA,TRBV12-3/TRBV12-4,NA,ASRPGVNYGYT
TRBJ1-1,NA,TRBV12-3/TRBV12-4,NA,ASSLRGRANTEAF
NA,NA,TRBV6-5,TRBD1,ASSRLPGTGHLEQY
TRBJ2-3,NA,TRBV20-1,TRBD2,SASSGGLYTQY
TRBJ2-5,NA,TRBV24-1,TRBD2,ATSGRPGLAGLQETQY
TRBJ2-7,few,TRBV27,NA,ASSPFEGYEQY
TRBJ1-6,NA,TRBV5-1,NA,ASSLVGSGDVSPLH